These 11 T cell receptor beta chains were all obtained from the same sample, sequenced in a study of Tregs in tolerant kidney transplant recipients. Libraries were prepared by immunoSEQ multiplex PCR; TCRdb keeps only in-frame clonotypes and omits some of them. The table has 20,000 or so clones, under 70% seen once. Their antigens remain unidentified. Material: Tregs from blood cultured with allogeneic cells. The source of these receptors is a human donor in good health.

V gene TRBV5-4 combines with J gene TRBJ2-3; the D is unclear. CDR1 SGHNT and CDR2 YYREEE come from the germline V gene (reference sequence). This CDR3 has 12 residues. The V and J ends lost 4 bases and 4 bases respectively, with 7 bases between them. CDR3 in DNA: TGTGCCAGCAGCCCTCTGTCAGATACGCAGTATTTT. Its translation is CASSPLSDTQYF.

This clone was seen a few times. CDR3 loop: CASSITGYGEQYF. The DNA for the CDR3 is TGTGCCAGCAGCATTACAGGGTATGGCGAGCAGTACTTC. V usage is TRBV11-3 and J usage is TRBJ2-7, with a weak D call TRBD1 (6 bases). Germline V gene sequence: CDR1 SGHNT, CDR2 YENEEA. This CDR3 is 13 amino acids long. The ends were cut back, 5 bases at V and 6 bases at J, with 14 bases in the middle.

This chain connects TRBV30 to TRBJ2-7; 8 bases are a match to TRBD1. There are 11 residues in the CDR3. Losses at the gene ends were 4 bases for V and 6 bases for J; bases not matched to a gene: 2. Germline CDR1 is GTSNPN and CDR2 is SVGIG (reference sequence). The DNA for the CDR3 is TGTGCCTGGACCAGGGGGCGCGAGCAGTACTTC. Protein product: CAWTRGREQYF.

This chain connects TRBV9 to TRBJ2-2, with D maybe TRBD1 (5 bases). The germline V and J ends were trimmed by 0 bases and 4 bases, with 10 bases remaining between them. Germline loops: CDR1 SGDLS, CDR2 YYNGEE. This CDR3 has 15 amino acids. CDR3 sequence (DNA): TGTGCCAGCAGCGTAGTGACAGCCCTCACCGGGGAGCTGTTTTTT. This translates into CASSVVTALTGELFF.

The rearrangement uses TRBV19 and TRBJ2-5, with D maybe TRBD1 (6 bases). The CDR3 contains 14 residues. The germline V gene has CDR1 LNHDA and CDR2 SQIVND (reference sequence). V was clipped by 1 base and J by 5 bases, with 11 bases between them. CDR3 in amino acids: CASSIGAGDETQYF. CDR3 sequence (DNA): TGTGCCAGTAGTATAGGGGCAGGGGACGAGACCCAGTACTTC.

The J gene is TRBJ2-3, the V gene TRBV12-5, with 7 bases matching TRBD2. After removal of 0 bases from V and 3 bases from J, the junction contained 12 bases not matched to a gene. This CDR3 spans 18 amino acids. Germline V gene sequence: CDR1 LGHNT, CDR2 FRNRAP. The CDR3 protein is CASGLVYVGGRGTDTQYF. In nucleotides, the CDR3 is TGTGCTAGTGGTTTGGTATATGTCGGCGGGAGAGGAACAGATACGCAGTATTTT.

This clone has just a few counts. This chain links TRBV5-5 with TRBJ1-2; TRBD1 agrees at 7 bases. Germline V gives CDR1 SGHKS, CDR2 YYEKEE (reference sequence). This CDR3 is built from 14 residues. Trimming cost V 4 bases and J 6 bases; bases outside gene matches: 9. CDR3 amino acids: CASSPDRVLNGYTF. Written as DNA, the CDR3 is TGTGCCAGCAGCCCTGACAGGGTGCTGAATGGCTACACCTTC. Full variable domain (missing parts from reference TRBV5-5 and TRBJ1-2): DAGVTQSPTHLIKTRGQQVTLRCSPISGHKSVSWYQQVLGQGPQFIFQYYEKEERGRGNFPDRFSARQFPNYSSELNVNALLLGDSALYLCASSPDRVLNGYTFGSGTRLTVV.

The chain recombines TRBV13 with TRBJ2-7, with 10 bases lining up with TRBD1. This CDR3 has 15 residues. Trimming at V came to 3 bases and at J to 1 base, leaving 3 bases not matched to a gene. Per the germline V gene, CDR1 is PRHDT and CDR2 is FYEKMQ (reference sequence). This CDR3 reads CASSLDRGASYEQYF. The DNA of the CDR3 is TGTGCCAGCAGCTTGGACAGGGGGGCATCCTACGAGCAGTACTTC.

This chain connects TRBV6-1 to TRBJ1-3, with 8 positions matching TRBD1. The CDR3 extends over 15 amino acids. Germline CDR1 MNHNS, CDR2 SASEGT. V was pared by 1 base and J by 8 bases, with 7 bases of the junction left unmatched. The CDR3 spells CASSEGRTGGHTIYF. The DNA for the CDR3 is TGTGCCAGCAGTGAAGGAAGAACAGGGGGACACACCATATATTTT.

V gene TRBV6-5 combines with J gene TRBJ1-2; possible D gene TRBD1, 5 bases. The CDR3 has 16 residues. The V and J ends lost 3 bases and 0 bases respectively, with 14 bases between them. The germline CDR1 and CDR2 sequences are MNHEY and SVGAGI. CDR3 region: CASSYPRGLTNYGYTF. CDR3 coding DNA: TGTGCCAGCAGTTATCCCCGGGGACTCACTAACTATGGCTACACCTTC.

The chain recombines TRBV4-2 with TRBJ1-2, with 8 nucleotides matching TRBD1. Trimming removed 4 bases from V and 4 bases from J; junction bases left unmatched: 8. The CDR3 length is 15 residues. Germline-derived CDR1 and CDR2 are LGHNA and YNFKEQ. In nucleotides, the CDR3 is TGTGCCAGCAGCCCCCGGGCAGGGGGCTTCTATGGCTACACCTTC. This codes for CASSPRAGGFYGYTF.